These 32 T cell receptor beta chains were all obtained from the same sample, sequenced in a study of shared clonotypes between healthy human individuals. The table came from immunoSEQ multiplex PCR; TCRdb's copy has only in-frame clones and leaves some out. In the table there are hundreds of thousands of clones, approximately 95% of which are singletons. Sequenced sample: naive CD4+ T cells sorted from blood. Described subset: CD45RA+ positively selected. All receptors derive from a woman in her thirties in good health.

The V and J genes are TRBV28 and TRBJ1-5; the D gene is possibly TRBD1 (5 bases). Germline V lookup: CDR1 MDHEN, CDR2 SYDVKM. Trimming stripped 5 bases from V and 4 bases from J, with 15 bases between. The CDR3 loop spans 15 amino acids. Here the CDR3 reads CASSARGAGNQPQHF. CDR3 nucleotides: TGTGCCAGCAGTGCCCGTGGGGCTGGGAATCAGCCCCAGCATTTT.

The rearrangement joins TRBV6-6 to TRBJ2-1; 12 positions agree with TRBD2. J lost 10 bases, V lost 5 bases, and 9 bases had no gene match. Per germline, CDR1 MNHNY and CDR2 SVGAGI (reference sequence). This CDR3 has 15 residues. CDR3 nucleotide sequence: TGTGCCAGCAGTACGCCGAGGACTAGCGGGATAGAGCAGTTCTTC. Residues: CASSTPRTSGIEQFF.

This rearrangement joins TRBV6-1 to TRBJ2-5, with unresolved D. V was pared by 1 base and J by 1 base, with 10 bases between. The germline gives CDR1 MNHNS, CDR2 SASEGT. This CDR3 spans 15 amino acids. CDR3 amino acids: CASSEDQGFQETQYF. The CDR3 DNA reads TGTGCCAGCAGTGAAGATCAAGGCTTCCAAGAGACCCAGTACTTC.

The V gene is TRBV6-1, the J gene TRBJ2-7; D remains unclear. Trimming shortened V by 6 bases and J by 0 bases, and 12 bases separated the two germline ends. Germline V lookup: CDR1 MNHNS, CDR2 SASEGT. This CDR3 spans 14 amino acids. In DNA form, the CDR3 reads TGTGCCAGCAGCCTAGAACCTCGCTCCTACGAGCAGTACTTC. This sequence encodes CASSLEPRSYEQYF.

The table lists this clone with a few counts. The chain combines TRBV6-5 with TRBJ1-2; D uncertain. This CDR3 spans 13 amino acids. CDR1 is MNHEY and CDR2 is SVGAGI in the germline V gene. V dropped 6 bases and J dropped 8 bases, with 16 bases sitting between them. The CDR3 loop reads CASREDPLRGYTF. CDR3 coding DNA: TGTGCCAGCAGGGAGGACCCACTGAGAGGCTACACCTTC.

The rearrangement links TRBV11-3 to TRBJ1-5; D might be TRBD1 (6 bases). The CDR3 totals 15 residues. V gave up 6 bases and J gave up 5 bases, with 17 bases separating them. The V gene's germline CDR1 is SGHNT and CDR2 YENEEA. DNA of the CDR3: TGTGCCAGCAGACTTTCGGGGGCAAGGGATCAGCCCCAGCATTTT. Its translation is CASRLSGARDQPQHF.

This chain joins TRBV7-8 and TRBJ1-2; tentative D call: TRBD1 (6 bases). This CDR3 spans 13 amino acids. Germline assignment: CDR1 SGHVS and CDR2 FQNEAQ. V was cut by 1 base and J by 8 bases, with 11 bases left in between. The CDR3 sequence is CASSLEQGRGYTF. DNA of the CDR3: TGTGCCAGCAGCTTAGAACAGGGCAGAGGCTACACCTTC.

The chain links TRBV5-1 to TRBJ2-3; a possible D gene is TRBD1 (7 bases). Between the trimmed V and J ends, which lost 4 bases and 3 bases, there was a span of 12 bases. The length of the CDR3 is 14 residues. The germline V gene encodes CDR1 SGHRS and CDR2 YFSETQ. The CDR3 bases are TGCGCCAGCAGCATGACAGGGAGGACAGATACGCAGTATTTT. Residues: CASSMTGRTDTQYF.

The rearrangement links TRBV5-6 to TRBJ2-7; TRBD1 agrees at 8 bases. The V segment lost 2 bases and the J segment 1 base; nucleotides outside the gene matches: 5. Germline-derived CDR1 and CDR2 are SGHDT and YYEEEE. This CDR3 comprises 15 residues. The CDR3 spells CASSFKTGASYEQYF. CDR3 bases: TGTGCCAGCAGCTTTAAGACAGGGGCTTCCTACGAGCAGTACTTC.

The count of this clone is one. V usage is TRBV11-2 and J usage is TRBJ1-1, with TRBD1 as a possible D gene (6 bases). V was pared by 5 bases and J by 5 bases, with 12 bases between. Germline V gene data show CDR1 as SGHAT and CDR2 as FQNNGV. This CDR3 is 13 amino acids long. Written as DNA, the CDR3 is TGTGCCAGCAGCCGGGGAGGGGGTACTGAAGCTTTCTTT. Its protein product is CASSRGGGTEAFF.

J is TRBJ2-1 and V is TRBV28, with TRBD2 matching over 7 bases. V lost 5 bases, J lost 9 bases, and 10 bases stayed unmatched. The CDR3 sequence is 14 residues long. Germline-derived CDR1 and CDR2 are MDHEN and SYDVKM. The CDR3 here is CASSPWGRVIEQFF. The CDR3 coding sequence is TGTGCCAGCAGTCCTTGGGGGAGGGTCATTGAGCAGTTCTTC.

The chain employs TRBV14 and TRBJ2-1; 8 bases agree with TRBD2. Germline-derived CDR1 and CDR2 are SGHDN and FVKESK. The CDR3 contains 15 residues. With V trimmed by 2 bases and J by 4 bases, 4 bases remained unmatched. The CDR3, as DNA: TGTGCCAGCAGCCAACATAGCGGGACTTACAATGAGCAGTTCTTC. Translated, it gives CASSQHSGTYNEQFF.

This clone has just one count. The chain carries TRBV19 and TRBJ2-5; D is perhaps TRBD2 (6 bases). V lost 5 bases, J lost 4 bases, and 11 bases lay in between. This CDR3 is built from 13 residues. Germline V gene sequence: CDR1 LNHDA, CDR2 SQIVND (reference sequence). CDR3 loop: CASSPGDGETQYF. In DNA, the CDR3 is TGTGCCAGTAGTCCGGGGGATGGAGAGACCCAGTACTTC.

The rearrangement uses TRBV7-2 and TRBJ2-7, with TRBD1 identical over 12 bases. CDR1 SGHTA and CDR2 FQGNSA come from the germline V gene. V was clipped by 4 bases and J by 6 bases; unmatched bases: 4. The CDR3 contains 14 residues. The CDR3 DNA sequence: TGTGCCAGCAGCTCGGGACAGGGGGCGGGCGAGCAGTACTTC. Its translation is CASSSGQGAGEQYF.

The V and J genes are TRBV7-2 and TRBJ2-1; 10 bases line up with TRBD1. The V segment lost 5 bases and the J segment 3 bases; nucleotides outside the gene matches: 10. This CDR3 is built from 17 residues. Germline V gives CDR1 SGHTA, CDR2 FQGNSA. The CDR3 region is CASSPMGTGVGYNEQFF. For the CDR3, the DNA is TGTGCCAGCAGCCCAATGGGGACAGGGGTGGGCTACAATGAGCAGTTCTTC.

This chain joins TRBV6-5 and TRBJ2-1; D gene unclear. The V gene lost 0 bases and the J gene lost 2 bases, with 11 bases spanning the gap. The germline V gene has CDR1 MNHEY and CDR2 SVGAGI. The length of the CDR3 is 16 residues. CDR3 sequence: CASSYSGLETYNEQFF. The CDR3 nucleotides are TGTGCCAGCAGTTACTCGGGCCTAGAAACCTACAATGAGCAGTTCTTC.

The CDR3 spells CASSEGGQGGDIQYF. The CDR3 DNA reads as TGTGCCAGCAGTGAAGGGGGACAGGGGGGTGACATTCAGTACTTC. This chain uses TRBV2 with TRBJ2-4, with TRBD1 matching 11 bases. CDR3 size: 15 residues. The germline gives CDR1 SNHLY, CDR2 FYNNEI. V dropped 1 base and J dropped 8; count of bases not matched to a gene: 4.

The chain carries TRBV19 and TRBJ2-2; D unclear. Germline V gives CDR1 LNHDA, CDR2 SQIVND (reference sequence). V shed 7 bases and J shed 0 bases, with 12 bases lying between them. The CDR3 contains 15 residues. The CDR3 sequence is CASITGSANTGELFF. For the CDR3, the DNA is TGTGCCAGTATTACGGGCAGCGCGAACACCGGGGAGCTGTTTTTT.

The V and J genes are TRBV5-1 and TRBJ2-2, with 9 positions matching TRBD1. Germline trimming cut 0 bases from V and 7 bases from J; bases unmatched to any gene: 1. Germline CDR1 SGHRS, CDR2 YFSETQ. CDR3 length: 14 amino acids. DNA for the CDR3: TGCGCCAGCAGCTTGGGGGACAGGGTCGGGGAGCTGTTTTTT. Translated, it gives CASSLGDRVGELFF.

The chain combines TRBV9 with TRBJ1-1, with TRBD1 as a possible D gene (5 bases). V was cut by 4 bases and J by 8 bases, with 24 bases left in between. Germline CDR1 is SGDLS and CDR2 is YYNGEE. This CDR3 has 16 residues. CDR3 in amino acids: CASSPRDGRPVPEAFF. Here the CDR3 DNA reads TGTGCCAGCAGCCCCCGGGACGGACGACCTGTACCGGAAGCTTTCTTT.

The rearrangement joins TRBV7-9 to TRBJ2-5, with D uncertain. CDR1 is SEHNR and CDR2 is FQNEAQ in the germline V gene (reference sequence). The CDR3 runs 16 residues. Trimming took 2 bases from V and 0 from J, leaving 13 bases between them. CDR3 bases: TGTGCCAGCAGCTTACTCACAGCGACCTACCAAGAGACCCAGTACTTC. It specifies CASSLLTATYQETQYF.

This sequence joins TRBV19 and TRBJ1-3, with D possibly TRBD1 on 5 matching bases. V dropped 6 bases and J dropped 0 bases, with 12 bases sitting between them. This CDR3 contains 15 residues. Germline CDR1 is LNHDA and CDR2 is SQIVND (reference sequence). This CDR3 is CASRRRGDSGNTIYF. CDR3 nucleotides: TGTGCCAGTAGAAGAAGGGGTGACTCTGGAAACACCATATATTTT.

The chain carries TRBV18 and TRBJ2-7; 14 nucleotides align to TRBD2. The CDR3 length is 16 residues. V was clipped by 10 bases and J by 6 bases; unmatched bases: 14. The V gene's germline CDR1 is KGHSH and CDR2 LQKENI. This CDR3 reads CATGTGGLAGVSEQYF. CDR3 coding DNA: TGTGCCACCGGGACAGGGGGACTAGCGGGAGTTTCCGAGCAGTACTTC.

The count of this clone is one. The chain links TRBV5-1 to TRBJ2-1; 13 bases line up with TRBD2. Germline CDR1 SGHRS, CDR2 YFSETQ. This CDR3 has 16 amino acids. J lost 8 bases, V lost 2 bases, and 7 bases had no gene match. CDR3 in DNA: TGCGCCAGCAGCTTTACGACTAGCGGGAGGTTGCATGAGCAGTTCTTC. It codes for CASSFTTSGRLHEQFF.

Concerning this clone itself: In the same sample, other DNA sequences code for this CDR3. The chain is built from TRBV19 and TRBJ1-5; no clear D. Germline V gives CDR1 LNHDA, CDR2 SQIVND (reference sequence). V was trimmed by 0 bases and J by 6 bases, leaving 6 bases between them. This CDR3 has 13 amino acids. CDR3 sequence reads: CASSIERGQPQHF. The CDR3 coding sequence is TGTGCCAGTAGTATAGAGCGCGGTCAGCCCCAGCATTTT. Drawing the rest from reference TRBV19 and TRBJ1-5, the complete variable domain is DGGITQSPKYLFRKEGQNVTLSCEQNLNHDAMYWYRQDPGQGLRLIYYSQIVNDFQKGDIAEGYSVSREKKESFPLTVTSAQKNPTAFYLCASSIERGQPQHFGDGTRLSIL.

This CDR3 reads CASSFWGELFF. CDR3 coding DNA: TGTGCCAGCAGTTTCTGGGGGGAGCTGTTTTTT. This chain joins TRBV28 and TRBJ2-2, with D hard to call. The CDR3 runs to 11 residues. Germline assignment: CDR1 MDHEN and CDR2 SYDVKM. Trimming left V 3 bases short and J 8 bases short, with 4 bases between.

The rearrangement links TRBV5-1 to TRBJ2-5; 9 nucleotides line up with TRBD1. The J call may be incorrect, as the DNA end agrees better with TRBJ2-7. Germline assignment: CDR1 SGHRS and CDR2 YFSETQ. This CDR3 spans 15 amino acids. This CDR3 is CASSFTGGYSYEQYF. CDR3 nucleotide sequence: TGCGCCAGCAGCTTTACAGGGGGCTACTCCTACGAGCAGTACTTC.

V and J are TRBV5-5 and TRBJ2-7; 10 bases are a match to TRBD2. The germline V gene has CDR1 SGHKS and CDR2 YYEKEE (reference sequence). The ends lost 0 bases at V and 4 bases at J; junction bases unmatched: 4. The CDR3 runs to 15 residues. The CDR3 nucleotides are TGTGCCAGCAGCTTGGTGGCGACTAGCGGGTACGAGCAGTACTTC. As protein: CASSLVATSGYEQYF.

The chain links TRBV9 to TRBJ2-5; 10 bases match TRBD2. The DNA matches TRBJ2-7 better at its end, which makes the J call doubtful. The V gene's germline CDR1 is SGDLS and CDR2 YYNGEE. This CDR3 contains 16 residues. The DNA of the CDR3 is TGTGCCAGCAGCCCAGGGACTAGCGAAGCCCGCTACGAGCAGTACTTC. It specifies CASSPGTSEARYEQYF.

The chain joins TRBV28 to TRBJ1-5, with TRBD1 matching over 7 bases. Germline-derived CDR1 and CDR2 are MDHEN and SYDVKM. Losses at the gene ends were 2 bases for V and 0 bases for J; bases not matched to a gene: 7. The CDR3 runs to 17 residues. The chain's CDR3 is CASSLILGTVSNQPQHF. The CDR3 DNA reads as TGTGCCAGCAGTTTAATTCTGGGGACAGTTAGCAATCAGCCCCAGCATTTT.

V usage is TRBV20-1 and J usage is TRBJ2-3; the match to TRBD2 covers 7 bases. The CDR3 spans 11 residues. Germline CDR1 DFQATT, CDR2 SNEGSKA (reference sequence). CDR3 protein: CRGGSPDTQYF. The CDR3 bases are TGCAGGGGGGGGAGTCCAGATACGCAGTATTTT.

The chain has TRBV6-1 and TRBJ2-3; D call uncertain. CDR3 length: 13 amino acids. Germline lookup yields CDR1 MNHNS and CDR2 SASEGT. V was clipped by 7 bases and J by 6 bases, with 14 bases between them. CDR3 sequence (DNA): TGTGCCAGCAATGTGGCCCTCAGCGATACGCAGTATTTT. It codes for CASNVALSDTQYF.